This TCR beta chain is from a study of early T cells in non-severe SARS-CoV-2 infection. Study in general: RNA in bulk from unsorted whole blood was sequenced, and chains were unpaired. Findings and caveats of the study: In VDJdb matching, anti-spike CD8 responses were favored while private and CD4 specificities went missing.

V shed 0 bases and J shed 0 bases, with 11 bases lying between them. In germline, CDR1 is SGHNT, CDR2 YENEEA. This CDR3 is built from 17 residues. Unique molecular identifiers tagged individual cDNA molecules. Each CDR3 protein gets one entry after TCRdb re-called the 5' RACE reads with MiXCR. The sample has fewer than 35,000 distinct CDR3 sequences, 5.6% seen once; the top ten hold roughly a quarter. This clonotype was observed at least ten times. What it recognizes is unknown. Sequenced input: whole blood. V gene TRBV11-3 combines with J gene TRBJ2-2, with TRBD2 as a possible D gene (5 bases). This TCR derives from an adult who was a healthcare worker with PCR-confirmed SARS-CoV-2 infection or an uninfected control (not recorded which). In nucleotides, the CDR3 is TGTGCCAGCAGCTTAGATTCACGAGCGGCGAACACCGGGGAGCTGTTTTTT. This translates into CASSLDSRAANTGELFF.